These 18 T cell receptor beta chains came from one sample sequenced in a study of blood T cell repertoires in COVID-19. TCRdb's copy holds only in-frame clones and misses some; the assay was immunoSEQ multiplex PCR. The profile shows 200,000 to 250,000 clones, 70% to 90% of them singletons. The source material was peripheral blood. The source is a woman aged 18 to 35 who had recovered from COVID-19.

The gene calls are TRBV29-1 and TRBJ2-6; 7 nucleotides match TRBD1. After removal of 0 bases from V and 2 bases from J, the junction contained 10 bases not matched to a gene. Germline V gene sequence: CDR1 SQVTM, CDR2 ANQGSEA. The CDR3 is 18 residues long. CDR3 sequence: CSVEDFGTVNPGANVLTF. CDR3 sequence (DNA): TGCAGCGTTGAAGATTTTGGGACAGTAAACCCTGGGGCCAACGTCCTGACTTTC.

This clone was recorded only once. This sequence joins TRBV27 and TRBJ2-7; no clear D. With 5 bases removed from V and 3 bases from J, the gap between germline ends came to 14 bases. The CDR3 is 14 residues long. CDR1 is MNHEY, CDR2 SMNVEV, per germline (reference sequence). The CDR3 DNA is TGTGCCAGCAGTAACGGAGTAACTGACTACGAGCAGTACTTC. As protein: CASSNGVTDYEQYF.

This clone was detected a few times. The chain carries TRBV4-2 and TRBJ1-1; TRBD1 is a possible D gene (5 bases). V was cut by 0 bases and J by 0 bases, with 17 bases left in between. Germline V gene data show CDR1 as LGHNA and CDR2 as YNFKEQ. The CDR3 consists of 18 residues. CDR3 bases: TGTGCCAGCAGCCAAGAGTGGGTCGAAGACAGAGTGAACACTGAAGCTTTCTTT. It encodes CASSQEWVEDRVNTEAFF.

The rearrangement uses TRBV7-3 and TRBJ1-1; D not resolved. The germline gives CDR1 SGHTA, CDR2 FQGTGA. Trimming removed 0 bases at V and 1 base at J, with 3 bases between. The CDR3 consists of 13 residues. The DNA for the CDR3 is TGTGCCAGCAGCTTAACGGCGAACACTGAAGCTTTCTTT. It is translated as CASSLTANTEAFF.

CDR3 nucleotide sequence: TGCGCCAGCAGCCAAGTCGAGGGCGGGGCCGCAGAGACCCAGTACTTC. It translates to CASSQVEGGAAETQYF. The chain joins TRBV4-1 to TRBJ2-5; D might be TRBD2 (6 bases). The CDR3 contains 16 residues. With 1 base removed from V and 4 bases from J, the gap between germline ends came to 16 bases. CDR1 and CDR2 (germline): MGHRA, YSYEKL.

Comment on this clone: Other DNA sequences in this sample translate to the same CDR3. The chain joins TRBV10-3 to TRBJ2-5, with 10 bases identical to TRBD1. Germline V gene lookup returns CDR1 ENHRY and CDR2 SYGVKD. With 8 bases clipped from V and 3 bases from J, the junction kept 3 bases outside the gene matches. There are 13 residues in the CDR3. The CDR3 DNA sequence: TGTGCCATCTCCGGACAGGGGGAAGAGACCCAGTACTTC. This codes for CAISGQGEETQYF.

This clone was seen only a few times. The rearrangement joins TRBV2 to TRBJ2-3, with 12 positions matching TRBD2. This CDR3 has 15 amino acids. Trimming cost V 5 bases and J 1 base; bases outside gene matches: 1. Per the germline V gene, CDR1 is SNHLY and CDR2 is FYNNEI. CDR3 amino acids: CASSRLAGGTDTQYF. CDR3 nucleotide sequence: TGTGCCAGCAGTCGACTAGCGGGGGGCACAGATACGCAGTATTTT. The full variable domain, with the rest looked up from reference TRBV2 and TRBJ2-3, is EPEVTQTPSHQVTQMGQEVILRCVPISNHLYFYWYRQILGQKVEFLVSFYNNEISEKSEIFDDQFSVERPDGSNFTLKIRSTKLEDSAMYFCASSRLAGGTDTQYFGPGTRLTVL.

The rearrangement links TRBV7-2 to TRBJ1-1, with D perhaps TRBD1 (6 bases). The CDR3 runs to 15 residues. Germline CDR1 is SGHTA and CDR2 is FQGNSA. Trimming removed 1 base at V and 3 bases at J, with 12 bases between. This CDR3 reads CASSLEGGRYTEAFF. CDR3 DNA sequence: TGTGCCAGCAGCTTAGAAGGGGGTCGGTACACTGAAGCTTTCTTT.

J is TRBJ1-6 and V is TRBV7-2, with D perhaps TRBD1 (6 bases). The germline V gene encodes CDR1 SGHTA and CDR2 FQGNSA. The CDR3 is made up of 14 amino acids. The V end was cut by 1 base, the J end by 14 bases, with 15 bases between. CDR3 DNA: TGTGCCAGCAGCTTAGTTACGACAGGCGGCACCCTCCACTTT. It specifies CASSLVTTGGTLHF.

This clone has only one observation. The V and J genes are TRBV5-1 and TRBJ1-2; no definite D call. V was cut by 4 bases and J by 6 bases, with 13 bases left in between. CDR3 length: 13 residues. The germline V gene has CDR1 SGHRS and CDR2 YFSETQ. The CDR3 protein is CASSREVQNGYTF. In nucleotides, the CDR3 is TGCGCCAGCAGCCGGGAGGTTCAGAATGGCTACACCTTC.

The chain recombines TRBV5-6 with TRBJ2-5; TRBD2 matches at 7 bases. Germline V gene lookup returns CDR1 SGHDT and CDR2 YYEEEE. With 4 bases clipped from V and 5 bases from J, the junction kept 5 bases outside the gene matches. The CDR3 extends over 13 amino acids. CDR3 in amino acids: CASSGGDLETQYF. The CDR3 DNA reads as TGTGCCAGCAGCGGGGGGGATTTGGAGACCCAGTACTTC.

The chain employs TRBV27 and TRBJ2-4, with D unclear. Per the germline V gene, CDR1 is MNHEY and CDR2 is SMNVEV (reference sequence). The CDR3 totals 14 residues. The V and J ends lost 7 bases and 1 base respectively, with 11 bases between them. In nucleotides, the CDR3 is TGTGCCAGCACCTCCTCCCGGGCCAAAAACATTCAGTACTTC. Protein: CASTSSRAKNIQYF.

This chain connects TRBV9 to TRBJ2-1, with no clear D. There are 16 residues in the CDR3. Trimming took 1 base from V and 1 from J, leaving 12 bases between them. CDR1 and CDR2 from the germline V gene are SGDLS and YYNGEE. The CDR3 nucleotides are TGTGCCAGCAGCGTACTCGGCGGTGGTTCCTACAATGAGCAGTTCTTC. Its protein product is CASSVLGGGSYNEQFF. The whole variable domain, filled in from reference TRBV9 and TRBJ2-1, reads DSGVTQTPKHLITATGQRVTLRCSPRSGDLSVYWYQQSLDQGLQFLIQYYNGEERAKGNILERFSAQQFPDLHSELNLSSLELGDSALYFCASSVLGGGSYNEQFFGPGTRLTVL.

V usage is TRBV7-6 and J usage is TRBJ1-1; possible D gene TRBD1, 6 bases. The CDR3 has 16 residues. Trimming took off 1 base at V and 0 bases at J, with 12 bases between the two ends. Germline CDR1 reads SGHVS; CDR2 reads FNYEAQ. The CDR3: CASSLVGTFMNTEAFF. In DNA form, the CDR3 reads TGTGCCAGCAGCTTAGTTGGGACATTCATGAACACTGAAGCTTTCTTT.

This chain connects TRBV3-1 (or the pseudogene TRBV3-2) to TRBJ1-5; TRBD1 is a possible D gene (5 bases). This CDR3 comprises 16 residues. Germline V gene lookup returns CDR1 LGHDT and CDR2 YNNKEL (reference sequence). Trimming shortened V by 4 bases and J by 0 bases, and 13 bases separated the two germline ends. CDR3 residues: CASSLQGGNSNQPQHF. In DNA form, the CDR3 reads TGTGCCAGCAGCCTGCAGGGAGGGAATAGCAATCAGCCCCAGCATTTT.

In this sample, this clone turned up once. This sequence joins TRBV19 and TRBJ1-2; the D gene is possibly TRBD1 (6 bases). V was pared by 8 bases and J by 7 bases, with 14 bases between. Germline V gene sequence: CDR1 LNHDA, CDR2 SQIVND (reference sequence). This CDR3 region has 12 residues. The CDR3 DNA reads as TGTGCCAGTTTCCAGGGGACCGGTGGCTACACCTTC. It yields the protein CASFQGTGGYTF.

This clone was picked up one time. The rearrangement links TRBV25-1 to TRBJ1-1; TRBD1 might be the D (6 bases). Germline CDR1 MGHDK, CDR2 SYGVNS. The CDR3 spans 15 residues. V shed 1 base and J shed 5 bases, with 14 bases lying between them. The CDR3 DNA reads TGTGCCAGCAGTGAATTCGAAGACAGGAGGACTGAAGCTTTCTTT. Amino acid sequence: CASSEFEDRRTEAFF. The whole variable domain, filled in from reference TRBV25-1 and TRBJ1-1, reads EADIYQTPRYLVIGTGKKITLECSQTMGHDKMYWYQQDPGMELHLIHYSYGVNSTEKGDLSSESTVSRIRTEHFPLTLESARPSHTSQYLCASSEFEDRRTEAFFGQGTRLTVV.

This clone was counted at least ten times. The rearrangement joins TRBV19 to TRBJ2-7, with TRBD1 identical over 7 bases. From germline, CDR1 is LNHDA and CDR2 SQIVND (reference sequence). The CDR3 has 15 residues. J was trimmed by 4 bases and V by 4 bases; bases with no gene match: 10. CDR3: CASSSRNRGAYEQYF. In DNA form, the CDR3 reads TGTGCCAGTAGTAGTAGGAACAGGGGCGCTTACGAGCAGTACTTC.